The source of this T cell receptor (beta chain) is a study of blood T cells in healthy people across ages. The germline V gene encodes CDR1 SGHTA and CDR2 FQGNSA. Trimming removed 4 bases from V and 5 bases from J, with 17 bases in between. This CDR3 comprises 16 residues. Next came a second PCR, run for about 7 to 12 cycles, which used a sample-barcoded 5' primer along with a J-beta primer mix. TCRdb itself ran the 5' RACE reads through MiXCR, one entry per CDR3 protein. The sample shows some 1.7 million distinct CDR3 sequences, approximately 30% of them seen only once. This chain joins TRBV7-2 and TRBJ2-2, with D maybe TRBD1 (7 bases). Specimen: blood. This receptor was identified in a woman aged 25 to 39 in good health. This chain's CDR3 is CASSSARGQLTGELFF. CDR3 in DNA: TGTGCCAGCAGCTCAGCGCGGGGACAGCTTACCGGGGAGCTGTTTTTT. Together with reference TRBV7-2 and TRBJ2-2, the CDR3 gives the full variable domain: GAGVSQSPSNKVTEKGKDVELRCDPISGHTALYWYRQSLGQGLEFLIYFQGNSAPDKSGLPSDRFSAERTGGSVSTLTIQRTQQEDSAVYLCASSSARGQLTGELFFGEGSRLTVL.